Listed here are 12 T cell receptor beta chains from one sample, sequenced in a study of CD8 T cells in cerebrospinal fluid in Alzheimer's disease. TCRdb reanalyzed the 10x single-cell sequencing reads and collapses them to one entry per CDR3 protein, without DNA. The sample includes about 1,400 distinct CDR3 sequences. The sample comprised cerebrospinal fluid. All receptors derive from a human donor with mild cognitive impairment.

This clonotype is called medium-sized based on its frequency. The rearrangement joins TRBV27 to TRBJ2-3. CDR1 is MNHEY and CDR2 is SMNVEV in the germline V gene (reference sequence). This CDR3 region has 13 residues. The CDR3 reads CASSLERTDTQYF.

The V gene is TRBV20-1, the J gene TRBJ1-4; TCRdb picks TRBD1, but there is no DNA to check that call. The CDR3 has 14 amino acids. The V gene's germline CDR1 is DFQATT and CDR2 SNEGSKA (reference sequence). CDR3 region: CSARARRRNEKLFF.

The chain recombines TRBV2 with TRBJ1-1; TCRdb gives TRBD1 as the D gene, but with no DNA this cannot be confirmed. The CDR3 runs to 15 residues. CDR1 is SNHLY, CDR2 FYNNEI, per germline. This CDR3 is CASSERRTGGTEAFF.

The rearrangement links TRBV19 to TRBJ2-5; TCRdb's D gene call, TRBD2, goes unchecked for lack of DNA. The germline gives CDR1 LNHDA, CDR2 SQIVND (reference sequence). The CDR3 covers 14 residues. CDR3 sequence: CASSIGLAGKTQYF.

Its frequency marks this clonotype as medium-sized (0.01 to 0.1%). The rearrangement uses TRBV3-1 and TRBJ2-5. Germline-derived CDR1 and CDR2 are LGHDT and YNNKEL (reference sequence). The CDR3 spans 15 residues. CDR3: CASSQEWGNQETQYF.

This clonotype is called medium-sized (0.01 to 0.1%) based on its frequency. The genes are TRBV28 and TRBJ1-2. The CDR3 spans 13 residues. CDR1 and CDR2 (germline): MDHEN, SYDVKM. CDR3: CASRPEVNYGYTF.

Considering frequency, this clonotype is medium-sized (0.01 to 0.1%). The V and J genes are TRBV10-3 and TRBJ2-1; TCRdb reports TRBD1, a call that lacks DNA to check it against. Per the germline V gene, CDR1 is ENHRY and CDR2 is SYGVKD. The CDR3 runs to 13 residues. CDR3 protein: CAIQGSPEVEQFF.

This clonotype is medium-sized by frequency. This rearrangement joins TRBV12-3 or TRBV12-4 to TRBJ2-1; as DNA is missing, the TRBD1 call by TCRdb cannot be tested. CDR3 length equals 13 residues. CDR3 protein: CASRAGAVNEQFF.

This clonotype is deemed medium-sized (0.01 to 0.1%) by its frequency. This chain links TRBV9 with TRBJ2-4; checking the TCRdb D call of TRBD1 is not possible without DNA. The CDR3 runs 13 residues. The V gene's germline CDR1 is SGDLS and CDR2 YYNGEE. This CDR3 reads CASGTEGENIQYF.

The rearrangement links TRBV3-1 to TRBJ1-6. This CDR3 is 13 amino acids long. From germline, CDR1 is LGHDT and CDR2 YNNKEL (reference sequence). CDR3 in amino acids: CASSQGALSPLHF.

Measured by frequency, this clonotype is large. This chain uses TRBV28 with TRBJ2-3; TCRdb reports TRBD2, a call that lacks DNA to check it against. The V gene's germline CDR1 is MDHEN and CDR2 SYDVKM. This CDR3 has 15 residues. This chain's CDR3 is CASSPGLAGVRTQYF.

This clonotype is classed as medium-sized by frequency. This chain links TRBV4-2 with TRBJ2-3; lacking DNA, the TRBD2 call made by TCRdb goes unchecked. Germline CDR1 LGHNA, CDR2 YNFKEQ. CDR3 length: 18 amino acids. CDR3 region: CASSLTGLAGGGTDTQYF.